Included here is one TCR beta chain sequence, with context. Antigen: not known. This specimen belongs to a study of cytomegalovirus exposure and HLA in healthy donors. Overall study: The same platform was used for the 110 or so validation repertoires as for the approximately 720 first-cohort repertoires, as reported in a later analysis.

General study points: Listed as cytomegalovirus-associated were about 160 TCR beta chains. In vitro confirmation showed three CMV-associated chains to be CMV antigen specific. Within the 130 or so validation repertoires, first-cohort TCR clusters tended to co-occur, according to a later analysis.

Per germline, CDR1 WNHNN and CDR2 SYGVQD (reference sequence). V lost 9 bases to trimming and J lost 7 bases; unmatched junction nucleotides: 10. CDR3 length equals 15 residues. The repertoire was sequenced with immunoSEQ multiplex PCR; TCRdb's copy has only in-frame clones and lacks some. Of tens of thousands of clones listed, around 97% are singletons. The clonotype was recovered from a woman under 30 in good health and CMV-seropositive. The genes are TRBV10-1 and TRBJ2-7, with TRBD2 matching 15 bases. Sequences were obtained from PBMCs. CDR3 coding DNA: TGCGCCAGTTGGACTAGCGGGAGGGCGAGTGAAGAGCAGTACTTC. Protein product: CASWTSGRASEEQYF.